Following are 19 T cell receptor beta chains from one sample sequenced in a study of shared clonotypes between healthy human individuals. Libraries were prepared by immunoSEQ multiplex PCR; TCRdb keeps only in-frame clonotypes and omits some of them. The data show roughly 720,000 clones, 90% seen once. Material: memory CD8+ T cells from PBMCs. Subset reported: CD45RO+ cells pooled with CCR7-negative TemRA cells. The receptors derive from a man aged 18 to 29 in good health. Some clones in this sample may be carry-over from other donors' samples.

This chain joins TRBV27 and TRBJ1-1; no clear D. The ends were cut back, 2 bases at V and 0 bases at J, with 10 bases in the middle. The CDR3 loop spans 15 amino acids. CDR1 and CDR2 from the germline V gene are MNHEY and SMNVEV (reference sequence). The CDR3, as DNA: TGTGCCAGCAGTTTAAATGGCAGACTGAACACTGAAGCTTTCTTT. It yields the protein CASSLNGRLNTEAFF.

The chain is built from TRBV6-1 and TRBJ1-2; no reliable D call. Trimming left V 3 bases short and J 0 bases short, with 11 bases between. Germline-derived CDR1 and CDR2 are MNHNS and SASEGT. This CDR3 has 15 amino acids. The DNA of the CDR3 is TGTGCCAGCAGTGAGTTGATAGCCTCTAACTATGGCTACACCTTC. It yields the protein CASSELIASNYGYTF.

This clone appeared once. Written as DNA, the CDR3 is TGCGCCAGCAGCTTGTCAGGGGGCGAATTGGGTACAGATACGCAGTATTTT. Translated, it gives CASSLSGGELGTDTQYF. The chain combines TRBV5-1 with TRBJ2-3; TRBD1 agrees at 8 bases. The CDR3 is 17 residues long. Germline V gene lookup returns CDR1 SGHRS and CDR2 YFSETQ. The V gene end was trimmed by 1 base and the J gene end by 3 bases; junction bases not matched to a gene: 10.

The chain joins TRBV18 to TRBJ2-1, with D perhaps TRBD1 or TRBD2 (5 bases each). The ends were cut back, 1 base at V and 3 bases at J, with 13 bases in the middle. Germline values: CDR1 KGHSH, CDR2 LQKENI. The CDR3 is 16 amino acids. CDR3 loop: CASSPRNGANYNEQFF. As DNA, the CDR3 is TGTGCCAGCTCACCACGGAACGGGGCTAACTACAATGAGCAGTTCTTC.

The genes are TRBV4-1 and TRBJ2-7, with TRBD2 matching over 9 bases. This CDR3 spans 17 amino acids. V was pared by 7 bases and J by 6 bases, with 19 bases of the junction left unmatched. The V gene's germline CDR1 is MGHRA and CDR2 YSYEKL. This chain's CDR3 is CASKPVGSGSNSPEQYF. In nucleotides, the CDR3 is TGCGCCAGCAAGCCAGTGGGTAGCGGGAGTAACTCCCCCGAGCAGTACTTC.

The V and J genes are TRBV27 and TRBJ2-7; D is unclear. Trimming removed 6 bases at V and 0 bases at J, with 3 bases between. Per the germline V gene, CDR1 is MNHEY and CDR2 is SMNVEV (reference sequence). This CDR3 spans 11 amino acids. The CDR3 DNA reads TGTGCCAGCAGACACTCCTACGAGCAGTACTTC. As protein: CASRHSYEQYF.

The V call is TRBV13, the J call TRBJ2-1; the match to TRBD2 covers 8 bases. This CDR3 spans 16 amino acids. J gave up 7 bases and V 3 bases, and 11 bases lay outside the gene matches. The V gene's germline CDR1 is PRHDT and CDR2 FYEKMQ (reference sequence). The CDR3 loop reads CASSFESGGTLNEQFF. In DNA form, the CDR3 reads TGTGCCAGCAGCTTCGAGAGCGGGGGAACGCTGAATGAGCAGTTCTTC.

V and J are TRBV6-5 and TRBJ1-5; TRBD1 is a possible D gene (5 bases). Trimming removed 4 bases at V and 9 bases at J, with 16 bases between. This CDR3 comprises 14 residues. Looked up from germline, CDR1 is MNHEY and CDR2 is SVGAGI. The CDR3 is CASSSTILGGPQHF. Written as DNA, the CDR3 is TGTGCCAGCAGTTCCACTATACTCGGGGGGCCCCAGCATTTT.

The chain links TRBV13 to TRBJ2-7, with 10 bases aligning to TRBD1. This CDR3 is 13 amino acids long. Germline trimming cut 4 bases from V and 6 bases from J; bases unmatched to any gene: 3. Germline CDR1 is PRHDT and CDR2 is FYEKMQ (reference sequence). In DNA, the CDR3 is TGTGCCAGCAGCTGGGACAGGGGCATCGAGCAGTACTTC. Amino acids: CASSWDRGIEQYF.

The chain employs TRBV19 and TRBJ2-6, with no clear D. The CDR3 extends over 16 amino acids. V was clipped by 0 bases and J by 0 bases, with 6 bases between them. CDR1 is LNHDA, CDR2 SQIVND, per germline (reference sequence). CDR3 residues: CASSIEEGSGANVLTF. CDR3 nucleotide sequence: TGTGCCAGTAGTATAGAGGAAGGCTCTGGGGCCAACGTCCTGACTTTC.

This clone was recorded a few times. The chain recombines TRBV19 with TRBJ1-1; D uncertain. V dropped 4 bases and J dropped 5 bases, with 8 bases sitting between them. Per the germline V gene, CDR1 is LNHDA and CDR2 is SQIVND (reference sequence). This CDR3 region has 12 residues. For the CDR3, the DNA is TGTGCCAGTAGTACGACGACTACTGAAGCTTTCTTT. This translates into CASSTTTTEAFF.

This chain connects TRBV7-3 to TRBJ2-1; possibly TRBD1 for D (5 bases). V lost 5 bases and J 8 bases, leaving 16 bases between the germline ends. CDR3 length: 14 amino acids. Germline CDR1 SGHTA, CDR2 FQGTGA. The DNA for the CDR3 is TGTGCCAGCAGCCCGAACCTCCAGGGTGATGAGCAGTTCTTC. Residues: CASSPNLQGDEQFF. The complete variable domain, with remaining parts taken from reference TRBV7-3 and TRBJ2-1, reads GAGVSQTPSNKVTEKGKYVELRCDPISGHTALYWYRQSLGQGPEFLIYFQGTGAADDSGLPNDRFFAVRPEGSVSTLKIQRTERGDSAVYLCASSPNLQGDEQFFGPGTRLTVL.

The rearrangement joins TRBV11-2 to TRBJ2-1; TRBD1 aligns across 7 bases. The germline gives CDR1 SGHAT, CDR2 FQNNGV. J lost 0 bases, V lost 5 bases, and 10 bases had no gene match. The CDR3 consists of 17 residues. For the CDR3, the DNA is TGTGCCAGCAGCGACAGGACAGGTTCTCGCTCCTACAATGAGCAGTTCTTC. It specifies CASSDRTGSRSYNEQFF. Filled out from reference TRBV11-2 and TRBJ2-1, the complete variable domain reads EAGVAQSPRYKIIEKRQSVAFWCNPISGHATLYWYQQILGQGPKLLIQFQNNGVVDDSQLPKDRFSAERLKGVDSTLKIQPAKLEDSAVYLCASSDRTGSRSYNEQFFGPGTRLTVL.

The chain combines TRBV7-9 with TRBJ2-7, with D unclear. The germline V and J ends were trimmed by 5 bases and 0 bases, with 2 bases remaining between them. Germline V lookup: CDR1 SEHNR, CDR2 FQNEAQ (reference sequence). The length of the CDR3 is 11 residues. In nucleotides, the CDR3 is TGTGCCAGCAGCAACTCCTACGAGCAGTACTTC. Amino acids: CASSNSYEQYF. The variable domain in full, completed from reference TRBV7-9 and TRBJ2-7, reads DTGVSQNPRHKITKRGQNVTFRCDPISEHNRLYWYRQTLGQGPEFLTYFQNEAQLEKSRLLSDRFSAERPKGSFSTLEIQRTEQGDSAMYLCASSNSYEQYFGPGTRLTVT.

V and J are TRBV7-9 and TRBJ2-3; D is unclear. V lost 3 bases and J lost 0, with 4 bases in between. The germline gives CDR1 SEHNR, CDR2 FQNEAQ (reference sequence). The CDR3 sequence is 13 residues long. The CDR3, as DNA: TGTGCCAGCAGCTTCGACAGCACAGATACGCAGTATTTT. Amino acids: CASSFDSTDTQYF.

This sequence joins TRBV7-9 and TRBJ2-7, with a possible D match to TRBD2 (6 bases). Germline V CDR1 and CDR2: SEHNR, FQNEAQ (reference sequence). Trimming shortened V by 3 bases and J by 12 bases, and 21 bases separated the two germline ends. The CDR3 has 14 residues. The CDR3: CASSFMAREHMRYF. As DNA, the CDR3 is TGTGCCAGCAGCTTCATGGCCCGGGAGCATATGAGGTACTTC.

The V and J genes are TRBV5-5 and TRBJ2-7; 7 nucleotides line up with TRBD2. This CDR3 comprises 16 residues. The germline gives CDR1 SGHKS, CDR2 YYEKEE (reference sequence). V shed 0 bases and J 0 bases; nucleotides not matched to a gene: 6. In nucleotides, the CDR3 is TGTGCCAGCAGCTTGGGGCCAGCGGGAACCTCCTACGAGCAGTACTTC. Translated: CASSLGPAGTSYEQYF. Full variable domain (missing parts from reference TRBV5-5 and TRBJ2-7): DAGVTQSPTHLIKTRGQQVTLRCSPISGHKSVSWYQQVLGQGPQFIFQYYEKEERGRGNFPDRFSARQFPNYSSELNVNALLLGDSALYLCASSLGPAGTSYEQYFGPGTRLTVT.

V is TRBV5-5 and J is TRBJ1-1; the D is unclear. Trimming pared 2 bases from V and 0 bases from J, leaving 11 bases between. Germline values: CDR1 SGHKS, CDR2 YYEKEE (reference sequence). The CDR3 consists of 15 residues. This CDR3 is CASSFLPDLNTEAFF. The CDR3 region has the DNA TGTGCCAGCAGCTTCCTCCCAGACCTGAACACTGAAGCTTTCTTT.

The V and J genes are TRBV5-1 and TRBJ1-2, with a tentative D call TRBD1 (6 bases). Germline-derived CDR1 and CDR2 are SGHRS and YFSETQ. The CDR3 covers 15 residues. V was cut by 8 bases and J by 6 bases, with 23 bases left in between. The CDR3 here is CASPEQGLSIDGYTF. As DNA, the CDR3 is TGCGCCAGTCCAGAACAGGGATTGTCGATCGATGGCTACACCTTC.